The rows below give T cell receptor beta chains drawn from one sample of a study of CD8 T cells in Susac syndrome. From the immunoSEQ multiplex PCR reads, TCRdb called clonotypes with MiXCR, one entry per CDR3 protein. Of tens of thousands of distinct CDR3 sequences listed, more than 85% are singletons. The material sequenced was CD4+ T cells from PBMCs. These receptor sequences come from a human donor with Susac syndrome. CDR3s include the opening cysteine and the closing phenylalanine or tryptophan. The D gene is left open where the match is weak. Clone size is not always given. Where it is, it says once, few, many or a class for expanded clones.

J gene: TRBJ2-1
clone size: NA
V gene: TRBV12-3/TRBV12-4
D gene: TRBD2
CDR3 protein: CASSLGERGGGLEQFF
CDR3 DNA: TGTGCCAGCAGTTTGGGTGAGCGGGGTGGAGGGCTTGAGCAGTTCTTC

J gene: TRBJ2-7
clone size: NA
V gene: TRBV20-1
D gene: TRBD2
CDR3 protein: CSALRLAGVGNEQYF
CDR3 DNA: TGCAGTGCCCTGAGACTAGCGGGAGTCGGGAACGAGCAGTACTTC

J gene: TRBJ1-4
clone size: NA
V gene: TRBV12-3/TRBV12-4
D gene: TRBD1
CDR3 protein: CASRPRTGGKLFF
CDR3 DNA: TGTGCCAGCAGACCCCGGACAGGGGGAAAACTGTTTTTT

J gene: TRBJ1-5
clone size: few
V gene: TRBV7-9
D gene: TRBD1
CDR3 protein: CASSLERTGYSNQPQHF
CDR3 DNA: TGTGCCAGCAGCTTAGAAAGGACAGGCTATAGCAATCAGCCCCAGCATTTT

J gene: TRBJ1-4
clone size: NA
V gene: TRBV4-2
D gene: TRBD1
CDR3 protein: CASSHLQGEWKKLFF
CDR3 DNA: TGTGCCAGCAGCCACCTACAGGGGGAATGGAAAAAACTGTTTTTT

J gene: TRBJ2-2
clone size: NA
V gene: TRBV12-3/TRBV12-4
D gene: NA
CDR3 protein: CASSPRGVTGELFF
CDR3 DNA: TGTGCCAGCAGCCCCCGGGGAGTCACCGGGGAGCTGTTTTTT

J gene: TRBJ2-1
clone size: NA
V gene: TRBV3-1
D gene: NA
CDR3 protein: CASSQGQVIGSYNEQFF
CDR3 DNA: TGTGCCAGCAGCCAAGGCCAGGTAATCGGCTCCTACAATGAGCAGTTCTTC

J gene: TRBJ2-1
clone size: NA
V gene: TRBV2
D gene: TRBD2
CDR3 protein: CASQRASGGDEQFF
CDR3 DNA: TGTGCCAGCCAGCGGGCTAGCGGGGGGGACGAGCAGTTCTTC

J gene: TRBJ2-3
clone size: NA
V gene: TRBV28
D gene: NA
CDR3 protein: CASRDPITDTQYF
CDR3 DNA: TGTGCCAGCAGGGACCCGATCACAGATACGCAGTATTTT

J gene: TRBJ1-5
clone size: NA
V gene: TRBV9
D gene: NA
CDR3 protein: CASSPGYGTPKQAQHF
CDR3 DNA: TGTGCCAGCAGCCCGGGTTACGGGACGCCAAAGCAAGCCCAGCATTTT

J gene: TRBJ2-1
clone size: NA
V gene: TRBV2
D gene: TRBD2
CDR3 protein: CASKENSGINNEQFF
CDR3 DNA: TGTGCCAGCAAGGAGAATAGCGGGATAAACAATGAGCAGTTCTTC

J gene: TRBJ2-7
clone size: NA
V gene: TRBV3-1
D gene: NA
CDR3 protein: CASSQIHEQYF
CDR3 DNA: TGTGCCAGCAGCCAAATCCACGAGCAGTACTTC

J gene: TRBJ2-6
clone size: NA
V gene: TRBV10-3
D gene: NA
CDR3 protein: CAISVDRDSGANVLTF
CDR3 DNA: TGTGCCATCAGTGTCGACCGGGACTCTGGGGCCAACGTCCTGACTTTC

J gene: TRBJ2-5
clone size: NA
V gene: TRBV20-1
D gene: TRBD1
CDR3 protein: CSAPQGAGETQYF
CDR3 DNA: TGCAGTGCTCCACAGGGGGCGGGAGAGACCCAGTACTTC

J gene: TRBJ2-3
clone size: NA
V gene: TRBV7-9
D gene: NA
CDR3 protein: CASSLGLPYTDTQYF
CDR3 DNA: TGTGCCAGCAGCTTAGGCCTACCTTACACAGATACGCAGTATTTT

J gene: TRBJ2-7
clone size: NA
V gene: TRBV3-1
D gene: TRBD2
CDR3 protein: CASGLAGGHEQYF
CDR3 DNA: TGTGCCAGCGGACTAGCGGGAGGTCACGAGCAGTACTTC

J gene: TRBJ1-2
clone size: NA
V gene: TRBV3-1
D gene: NA
CDR3 protein: CASSQGEAYGYTF
CDR3 DNA: TGTGCCAGCAGCCAAGGAGAAGCCTATGGCTACACCTTC

J gene: TRBJ2-5
clone size: NA
V gene: TRBV9
D gene: NA
CDR3 protein: CASSVGGRIQETQYF
CDR3 DNA: TGTGCCAGCAGCGTAGGAGGCAGGATACAAGAGACCCAGTACTTC

J gene: TRBJ2-2
clone size: NA
V gene: TRBV11-3
D gene: NA
CDR3 protein: CASSLNWDPANTGELFF
CDR3 DNA: TGTGCCAGCAGCTTGAACTGGGACCCCGCGAACACCGGGGAGCTGTTTTTT

J gene: TRBJ1-1
clone size: once
V gene: TRBV25-1
D gene: NA
CDR3 protein: CASSSGGPTEAFF
CDR3 DNA: TGTGCCAGCAGTTCTGGGGGACCCACTGAAGCTTTCTTT

J gene: TRBJ2-7
clone size: once
V gene: TRBV14
D gene: NA
CDR3 protein: CASSQGPGMTYEQYF
CDR3 DNA: TGTGCCAGCAGCCAAGGGCCAGGAATGACCTACGAGCAGTACTTC

J gene: TRBJ1-3
clone size: NA
V gene: TRBV7-2
D gene: NA
CDR3 protein: CASTFDASGNTIYF
CDR3 DNA: TGTGCCAGCACCTTTGACGCCTCTGGAAACACCATATATTTT

J gene: TRBJ1-2
clone size: NA
V gene: TRBV7-2
D gene: TRBD1
CDR3 protein: CASREDRGRFHGYTF
CDR3 DNA: TGTGCCAGCAGGGAGGACAGGGGGCGTTTCCATGGCTACACCTTC

J gene: TRBJ2-1
clone size: NA
V gene: TRBV6-2/TRBV6-3
D gene: TRBD2
CDR3 protein: CASSYPQTSGIGNEQFF
CDR3 DNA: TGTGCCAGCAGTTACCCCCAGACTAGCGGGATTGGCAATGAGCAGTTCTTC

J gene: TRBJ2-3
clone size: NA
V gene: TRBV12-3/TRBV12-4
D gene: NA
CDR3 protein: CASSFLTGTDTQYF
CDR3 DNA: TGTGCCAGCAGTTTCCTGACAGGCACAGATACGCAGTATTTT

J gene: TRBJ1-1
clone size: NA
V gene: TRBV12-3/TRBV12-4
D gene: NA
CDR3 protein: CASSSELTEAFF
CDR3 DNA: TGTGCCAGCAGTTCAGAGTTAACTGAAGCTTTCTTT

J gene: TRBJ2-7
clone size: NA
V gene: TRBV6-5
D gene: NA
CDR3 protein: CASSYARPGGYEQYF
CDR3 DNA: TGTGCCAGCAGTTATGCGAGGCCCGGGGGCTACGAGCAGTACTTC

J gene: TRBJ2-2
clone size: NA
V gene: TRBV9
D gene: TRBD2
CDR3 protein: CASSVALAGVGELFF
CDR3 DNA: TGTGCCAGCAGCGTAGCCCTAGCGGGAGTAGGGGAGCTGTTTTTT

J gene: TRBJ2-1
clone size: NA
V gene: TRBV5-4
D gene: TRBD2
CDR3 protein: CASRLAGGMFHEQFF
CDR3 DNA: TGTGCCAGCAGATTAGCGGGGGGGATGTTCCATGAGCAGTTCTTC

J gene: TRBJ1-6
clone size: NA
V gene: TRBV20-1
D gene: NA
CDR3 protein: CSARDFRRNNSPLHF
CDR3 DNA: TGCAGTGCTAGAGATTTTAGGAGAAATAATTCACCCCTCCACTTT

J gene: TRBJ1-5
clone size: NA
V gene: TRBV7-9
D gene: NA
CDR3 protein: CASSPALRSEVGGPQHF
CDR3 DNA: TGTGCCAGCAGCCCAGCCCTAAGGTCGGAGGTAGGGGGGCCCCAGCATTTT

J gene: TRBJ1-4
clone size: NA
V gene: TRBV18
D gene: NA
CDR3 protein: CASSPQTGANEKLFF
CDR3 DNA: TGTGCCAGCTCACCGCAGACAGGCGCTAATGAAAAACTGTTTTTT

J gene: TRBJ1-1
clone size: NA
V gene: TRBV2
D gene: TRBD1
CDR3 protein: CASNRDREAEAFF
CDR3 DNA: TGTGCCAGCAACAGGGACAGGGAGGCTGAAGCTTTCTTT

J gene: TRBJ2-7
clone size: NA
V gene: TRBV7-2
D gene: TRBD2
CDR3 protein: CASSLGTSGAVEYF
CDR3 DNA: TGTGCCAGCAGCTTAGGGACTAGCGGGGCCGTAGAGTACTTC

J gene: TRBJ1-4
clone size: once
V gene: TRBV7-9
D gene: NA
CDR3 protein: CASSFPPGATNEKLFF
CDR3 DNA: TGTGCCAGCAGCTTCCCGCCGGGGGCAACTAATGAAAAACTGTTTTTT

J gene: TRBJ1-1
clone size: NA
V gene: TRBV30
D gene: NA
CDR3 protein: CALNRANMNTEAFF
CDR3 DNA: TGTGCCTTAAACCGGGCCAATATGAACACTGAAGCTTTCTTT

J gene: TRBJ1-1
clone size: NA
V gene: TRBV20-1
D gene: TRBD1
CDR3 protein: CSALDRGSMSTEAFF
CDR3 DNA: TGCAGTGCTCTGGACAGGGGGTCAATGAGCACTGAAGCTTTCTTT

J gene: TRBJ1-5
clone size: NA
V gene: TRBV12-5
D gene: NA
CDR3 protein: CASGLRALGNQPQHF
CDR3 DNA: TGTGCTAGTGGTTTACGGGCGCTTGGAAATCAGCCCCAGCATTTT

J gene: TRBJ2-7
clone size: NA
V gene: TRBV28
D gene: TRBD2
CDR3 protein: CASSIHSGRSTYEQYF
CDR3 DNA: TGTGCCAGCAGTATACATAGCGGGAGGTCCACCTACGAGCAGTACTTC

J gene: TRBJ2-1
clone size: NA
V gene: TRBV2
D gene: TRBD2
CDR3 protein: CATQWGLAGVEEQFF
CDR3 DNA: TGTGCCACCCAATGGGGACTAGCGGGAGTGGAGGAGCAGTTCTTC

J gene: TRBJ2-5
clone size: once
V gene: TRBV7-2
D gene: TRBD2
CDR3 protein: CASSPKVLAAQETQYF
CDR3 DNA: TGTGCCAGCAGCCCGAAGGTCCTAGCGGCACAAGAGACCCAGTACTTC

J gene: TRBJ2-1
clone size: NA
V gene: TRBV7-9
D gene: NA
CDR3 protein: CASSFQAGYNEQFF
CDR3 DNA: TGTGCCAGCAGCTTCCAAGCGGGTTACAATGAGCAGTTCTTC

J gene: TRBJ1-3
clone size: NA
V gene: TRBV29-1
D gene: NA
CDR3 protein: CSVETGGNTIYF
CDR3 DNA: TGCAGCGTTGAAACAGGAGGCAACACCATATATTTT

J gene: TRBJ2-7
clone size: NA
V gene: TRBV15
D gene: TRBD2
CDR3 protein: CATSLRLAGSYEQYF
CDR3 DNA: TGTGCCACCAGCCTCCGACTAGCGGGATCCTACGAGCAGTACTTC

J gene: TRBJ1-4
clone size: NA
V gene: TRBV29-1
D gene: NA
CDR3 protein: CSASGGDEKLFF
CDR3 DNA: TGCAGCGCCTCCGGGGGCGATGAAAAACTGTTTTTT

J gene: TRBJ2-5
clone size: NA
V gene: TRBV29-1
D gene: NA
CDR3 protein: CSAVEETQYF
CDR3 DNA: TGCAGCGCCGTAGAAGAGACCCAGTACTTC

J gene: TRBJ2-3
clone size: NA
V gene: TRBV30
D gene: TRBD2
CDR3 protein: CAWSEGTSGRDTQYF
CDR3 DNA: TGTGCCTGGAGTGAGGGAACTAGCGGGAGAGATACGCAGTATTTT

J gene: TRBJ2-7
clone size: NA
V gene: TRBV3-1
D gene: NA
CDR3 protein: CASSQPFGGRYEQYF
CDR3 DNA: TGTGCCAGCAGCCAACCGTTCGGGGGCCGCTACGAGCAGTACTTC

J gene: TRBJ2-7
clone size: NA
V gene: TRBV4-3
D gene: TRBD1
CDR3 protein: CASSQHDRAPSYEQYF
CDR3 DNA: TGCGCCAGCAGCCAACACGACAGGGCTCCCTCCTACGAGCAGTACTTC

J gene: TRBJ1-6
clone size: NA
V gene: TRBV4-1
D gene: NA
CDR3 protein: CASSPPTPYYDSPLHF
CDR3 DNA: TGCGCCAGCAGCCCACCGACACCTTATTATGATTCACCCCTCCACTTT

J gene: TRBJ2-1
clone size: NA
V gene: TRBV5-3
D gene: NA
CDR3 protein: CAEGTEPTFEQFF
CDR3 DNA: TGTGCTGAGGGGACTGAGCCAACATTTGAGCAGTTCTTC

J gene: TRBJ2-5
clone size: once
V gene: TRBV5-6
D gene: NA
CDR3 protein: CASSLGNRETQYF
CDR3 DNA: TGTGCCAGCAGCTTGGGAAATAGGGAGACCCAGTACTTC

J gene: TRBJ2-2
clone size: NA
V gene: TRBV28
D gene: TRBD2
CDR3 protein: CASLAGGHGELFF
CDR3 DNA: TGTGCCAGTCTAGCGGGAGGGCACGGGGAGCTGTTTTTT

J gene: TRBJ2-5
clone size: NA
V gene: TRBV7-2
D gene: NA
CDR3 protein: CASSSTPSATQYF
CDR3 DNA: TGTGCCAGCAGCTCGACGCCAAGCGCGACCCAGTACTTC